The TCR beta chain described here comes from a study of a mutant IDH1 vaccine in newly diagnosed glioma. Findings and limits, study-wide: Among patients, around 93% showed immune responses induced by the vaccine.

From germline, CDR1 is SQVTM and CDR2 ANQGSEA. The CDR3 consists of 13 residues. This sample's time point: week 11, during vaccination. The content of each vaccine dose was 300 ug of mutant IDH1 20-mer peptide, and topical imiquimod accompanied it. New IDH1-mutant, ATRX-lost WHO grade 3 or 4 astrocytomas occurred in donors. Using immunoSEQ multiplex PCR, the repertoire was profiled, and TCRdb retains in-frame clones only, with some absent. The sample consists of some 120,000 clones, roughly 77% of them appearing once. Comment on this clone: Its antigen is unknown. The germline gene is not matched at one end of the junction; a read error may be the cause.

Sequenced material: PBMCs, taken from a glioma patient whose treatment included an IDH1 peptide vaccine. The sequence derives from a man aged 40-49 years with glioma. This chain uses TRBV29-1 with TRBJ2-5; weak D call: TRBD1 (6 bases). CDR3 region: CSVEGGWQETQYF. The CDR3 nucleotides are TGCAGCGTGGAAGGGGGATGGCAAGAGACCCAGTACTTC.